The next 8 T cell receptor beta chains were all read from a single sample in a study of shared clonotypes between healthy human individuals. Selected positively for CCR7 and CD45RO-negative, naive CD8 cells excluded terminally differentiated effector memory CD45RA+ cells. Profiling relied on immunoSEQ multiplex PCR, and the TCRdb table lists in-frame clones only, not all of them. The data show hundreds of thousands of clones, with approximately 96% seen just once and about 0.12% held by the top ten. What was sequenced was naive CD8+ T cells sorted from blood. These receptors all stem from a woman in her 30s in good health.

In the case of this clone: A read error may produce the germline difference seen at one junction end. This sample includes further DNA sequences coding for the same CDR3. The chain links TRBV6-5 to TRBJ2-7, with unresolved D. The germline gives CDR1 MNHEY, CDR2 SVGAGI. The length of the CDR3 is 9 residues. The CDR3 loop is CASGYEQYF. DNA of the CDR3: TGTGCCAGCGGTTACGAGCAGTACTTC.

The chain uses TRBV5-6 and TRBJ2-5; D remains ambiguous. The better agreement between TRBJ2-7 and the DNA end casts doubt on the J call. In germline, CDR1 is SGHDT, CDR2 YYEEEE. The CDR3 runs 13 residues. The CDR3 bases are TGTGCCAGCAGCTTGGCCACTCACTACGAGCAGTACTTC. This sequence encodes CASSLATHYEQYF.

As for this clone: Additional DNA sequences in this sample encode the identical CDR3. This rearrangement joins TRBV27 to TRBJ2-3; possible D gene TRBD2, 5 bases. Between the trimmed V and J ends, which lost 5 bases and 6 bases, there was a span of 12 bases. The germline CDR1 and CDR2 sequences are MNHEY and SMNVEV (reference sequence). CDR3 length: 13 amino acids. The CDR3 loop reads CASSLGGSDTQYF. The CDR3 bases are TGTGCCAGCAGTCTTGGAGGCAGCGATACGCAGTATTTT.

Details on this clone: Other DNA sequences in the same sample also yield this CDR3. The genes are TRBV9 and TRBJ2-1; D is ambiguous. Germline lookup yields CDR1 SGDLS and CDR2 YYNGEE. The CDR3 totals 12 residues. Trimming removed 2 bases at V and 7 bases at J, with 7 bases between. The CDR3: CASSVGENEQFF. CDR3 nucleotide sequence: TGTGCCAGCAGCGTGGGTGAGAATGAGCAGTTCTTC.

The gene calls are TRBV28 and TRBJ1-1; 8 positions match TRBD1. CDR3 length equals 14 residues. From germline, CDR1 is MDHEN and CDR2 SYDVKM. V lost 3 bases and J lost 5; bases outside the gene matches: 5. CDR3: CASSFGQGSTEAFF. In DNA form, the CDR3 reads TGTGCCAGCAGTTTCGGACAGGGAAGTACTGAAGCTTTCTTT.

The rearrangement joins TRBV2 to TRBJ2-1, with a possible D match to TRBD2 (6 bases). There are 16 residues in the CDR3. V was trimmed by 6 bases and J by 5 bases, leaving 20 bases between them. Looked up from germline, CDR1 is SNHLY and CDR2 is FYNNEI. The CDR3 DNA follows: TGTGCCAGCAGGCCCACTGGAGGCGGGACTCACAATGAGCAGTTCTTC. It specifies CASRPTGGGTHNEQFF.

V gene TRBV7-6 combines with J gene TRBJ2-1, with 9 bases lining up with TRBD2. Trimming cost V 4 bases and J 5 bases; bases outside gene matches: 12. Germline CDR1 is SGHVS and CDR2 is FNYEAQ. The CDR3 is made up of 17 amino acids. In nucleotides, the CDR3 is TGTGCCAGCAGCTGGGGACTGGCTAGCGGGACAAACAATGAGCAGTTCTTC. As protein: CASSWGLASGTNNEQFF.

The genes are TRBV28 and TRBJ2-1; D uncertain. V was trimmed by 5 bases and J by 0 bases, leaving 17 bases between them. Germline values: CDR1 MDHEN, CDR2 SYDVKM. The CDR3 runs 17 residues. The CDR3 loop is CASSPLPQTSSYNEQFF. The DNA for the CDR3 is TGTGCCAGCAGTCCCCTCCCCCAGACAAGCTCCTACAATGAGCAGTTCTTC. The variable domain in full, completed from reference TRBV28 and TRBJ2-1, reads DVKVTQSSRYLVKRTGEKVFLECVQDMDHENMFWYRQDPGLGLRLIYFSYDVKMKEKGDIPEGYSVSREKKERFSLILESASTNQTSMYLCASSPLPQTSSYNEQFFGPGTRLTVL.